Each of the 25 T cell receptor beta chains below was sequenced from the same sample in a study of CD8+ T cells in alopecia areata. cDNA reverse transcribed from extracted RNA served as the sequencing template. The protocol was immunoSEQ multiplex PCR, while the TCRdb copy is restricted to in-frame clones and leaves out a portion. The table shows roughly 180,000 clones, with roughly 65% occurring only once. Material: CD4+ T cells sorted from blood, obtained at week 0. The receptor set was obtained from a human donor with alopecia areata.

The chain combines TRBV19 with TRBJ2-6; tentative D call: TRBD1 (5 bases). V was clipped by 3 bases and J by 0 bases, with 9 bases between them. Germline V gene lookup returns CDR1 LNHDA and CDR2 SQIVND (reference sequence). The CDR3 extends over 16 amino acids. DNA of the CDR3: TGTGCCAGTAGTATTGACAGTCTCTCTGGGGCCAACGTCCTGACTTTC. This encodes CASSIDSLSGANVLTF.

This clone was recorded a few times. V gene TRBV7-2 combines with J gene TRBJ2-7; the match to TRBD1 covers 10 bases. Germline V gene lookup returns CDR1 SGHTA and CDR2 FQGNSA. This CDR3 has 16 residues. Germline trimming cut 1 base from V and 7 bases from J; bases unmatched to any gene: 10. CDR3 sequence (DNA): TGTGCCAGCAGCTTAGGAGGCGGGACAGGGGCACTAGAGCAGTACTTC. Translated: CASSLGGGTGALEQYF.

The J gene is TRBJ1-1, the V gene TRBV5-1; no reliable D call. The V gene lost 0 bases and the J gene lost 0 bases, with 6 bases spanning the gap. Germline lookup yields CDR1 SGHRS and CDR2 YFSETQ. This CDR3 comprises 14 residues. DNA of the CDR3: TGCGCCAGCAGCTTGGGCCCATTGAACACTGAAGCTTTCTTT. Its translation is CASSLGPLNTEAFF.

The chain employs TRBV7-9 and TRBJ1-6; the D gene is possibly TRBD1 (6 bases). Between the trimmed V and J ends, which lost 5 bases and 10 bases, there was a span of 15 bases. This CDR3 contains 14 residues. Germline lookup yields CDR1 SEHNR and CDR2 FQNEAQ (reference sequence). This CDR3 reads CASSPSRGESPLHF. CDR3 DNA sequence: TGTGCCAGCAGCCCCTCCAGGGGAGAGTCACCCCTCCACTTT.

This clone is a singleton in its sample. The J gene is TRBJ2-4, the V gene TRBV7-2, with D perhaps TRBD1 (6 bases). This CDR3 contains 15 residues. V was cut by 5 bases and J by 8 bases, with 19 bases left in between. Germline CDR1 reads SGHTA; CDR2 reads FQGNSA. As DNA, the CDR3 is TGTGCCAGCAGCGAAGGGGGTTCAAATCCGGACATTCAGTACTTC. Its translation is CASSEGGSNPDIQYF.

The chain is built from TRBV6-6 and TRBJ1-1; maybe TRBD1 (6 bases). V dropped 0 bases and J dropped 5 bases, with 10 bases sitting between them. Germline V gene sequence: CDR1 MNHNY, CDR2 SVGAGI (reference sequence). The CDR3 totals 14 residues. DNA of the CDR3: TGTGCCAGCAGTTACTCGGGGGCATTGACTGAAGCTTTCTTT. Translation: CASSYSGALTEAFF.

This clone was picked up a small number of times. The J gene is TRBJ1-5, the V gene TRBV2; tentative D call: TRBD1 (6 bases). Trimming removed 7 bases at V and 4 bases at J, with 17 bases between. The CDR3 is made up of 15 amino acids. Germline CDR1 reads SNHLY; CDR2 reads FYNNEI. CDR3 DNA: TGTGCCAGCAAGGGGGACTTGACGGGAAATCAGCCCCAGCATTTT. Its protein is CASKGDLTGNQPQHF.

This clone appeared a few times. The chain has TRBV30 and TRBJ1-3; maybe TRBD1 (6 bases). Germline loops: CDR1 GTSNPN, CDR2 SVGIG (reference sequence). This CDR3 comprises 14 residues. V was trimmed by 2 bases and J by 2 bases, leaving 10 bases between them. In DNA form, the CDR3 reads TGTGCCTGGAGTACAGGGTGGCCTGGAAACACCATATATTTT. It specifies CAWSTGWPGNTIYF.

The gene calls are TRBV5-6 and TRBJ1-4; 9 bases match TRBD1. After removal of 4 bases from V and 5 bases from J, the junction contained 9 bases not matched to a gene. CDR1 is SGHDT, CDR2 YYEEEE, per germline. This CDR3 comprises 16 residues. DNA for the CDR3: TGTGCCAGCAGCGAGAGGCGTGGGACAGGGAATGAAAAACTGTTTTTT. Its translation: CASSERRGTGNEKLFF.

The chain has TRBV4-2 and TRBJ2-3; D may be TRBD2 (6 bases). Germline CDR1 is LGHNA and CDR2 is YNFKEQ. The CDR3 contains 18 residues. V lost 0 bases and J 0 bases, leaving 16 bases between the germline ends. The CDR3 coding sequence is TGTGCCAGCAGCCAAGACGGTACCGGGGGACCTAGCACAGATACGCAGTATTTT. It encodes CASSQDGTGGPSTDTQYF.

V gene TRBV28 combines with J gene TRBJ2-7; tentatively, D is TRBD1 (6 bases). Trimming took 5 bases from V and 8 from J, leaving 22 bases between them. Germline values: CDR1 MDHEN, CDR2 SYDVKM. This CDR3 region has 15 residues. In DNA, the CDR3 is TGTGCCAGCAGTGCAACCGGGACAAAGCCTACGAAGCAGTACTTC. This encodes CASSATGTKPTKQYF.

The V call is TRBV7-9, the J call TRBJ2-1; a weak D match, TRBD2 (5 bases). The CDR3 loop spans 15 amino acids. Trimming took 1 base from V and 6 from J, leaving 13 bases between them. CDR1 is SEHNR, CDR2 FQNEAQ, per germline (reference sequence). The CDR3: CASSLVWGVGNEQFF. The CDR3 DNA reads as TGTGCCAGCAGCTTAGTCTGGGGAGTGGGCAATGAGCAGTTCTTC.

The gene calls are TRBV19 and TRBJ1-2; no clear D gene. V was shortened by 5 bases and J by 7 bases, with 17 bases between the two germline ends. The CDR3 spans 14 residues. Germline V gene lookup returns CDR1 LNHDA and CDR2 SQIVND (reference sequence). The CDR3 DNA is TGTGCCAGTAGTCGAAGACCCGCCGGTCTTGGCTACACCTTC. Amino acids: CASSRRPAGLGYTF.

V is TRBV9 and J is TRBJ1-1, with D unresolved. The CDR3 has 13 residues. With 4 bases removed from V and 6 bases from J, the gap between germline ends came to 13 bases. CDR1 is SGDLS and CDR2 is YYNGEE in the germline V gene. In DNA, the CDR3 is TGTGCCAGCAGCTCCCAGACCGACGCTGAAGCTTTCTTT. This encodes CASSSQTDAEAFF.

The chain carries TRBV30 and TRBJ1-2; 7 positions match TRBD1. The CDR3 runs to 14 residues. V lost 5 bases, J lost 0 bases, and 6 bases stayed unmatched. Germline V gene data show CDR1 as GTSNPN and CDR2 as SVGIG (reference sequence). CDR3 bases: TGTGCCTGGGAGGGACAGACCACTAACTATGGCTACACCTTC. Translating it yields CAWEGQTTNYGYTF.

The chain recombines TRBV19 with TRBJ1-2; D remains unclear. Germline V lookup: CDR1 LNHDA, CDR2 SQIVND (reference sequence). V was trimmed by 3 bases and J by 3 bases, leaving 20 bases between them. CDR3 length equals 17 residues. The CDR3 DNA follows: TGTGCCAGTAGTATTTTCCAGACGACTAAATATTACTATGGCTACACCTTC. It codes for CASSIFQTTKYYYGYTF.

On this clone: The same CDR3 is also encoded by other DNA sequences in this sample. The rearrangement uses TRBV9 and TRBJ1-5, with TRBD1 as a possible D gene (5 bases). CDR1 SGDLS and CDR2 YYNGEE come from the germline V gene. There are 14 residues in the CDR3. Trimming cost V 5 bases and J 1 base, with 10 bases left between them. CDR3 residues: CASSGGRSNQPQHF. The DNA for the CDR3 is TGTGCCAGCAGTGGGGGTAGGAGCAATCAGCCCCAGCATTTT.

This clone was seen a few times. CDR3 residues: CASSLEGQGLTDTQYF. In DNA form, the CDR3 reads TGTGCCAGCAGCTTAGAGGGCCAGGGACTCACAGATACGCAGTATTTT. The chain is built from TRBV7-2 and TRBJ2-3; a possible D gene is TRBD2 (6 bases). Looked up from germline, CDR1 is SGHTA and CDR2 is FQGNSA. V was shortened by 1 base and J by 2 bases, with 13 bases between the two germline ends. The CDR3 sequence is 16 residues long. Complete variable domain (other parts from reference TRBV7-2 and TRBJ2-3): GAGVSQSPSNKVTEKGKDVELRCDPISGHTALYWYRQSLGQGLEFLIYFQGNSAPDKSGLPSDRFSAERTGGSVSTLTIQRTQQEDSAVYLCASSLEGQGLTDTQYFGPGTRLTVL.

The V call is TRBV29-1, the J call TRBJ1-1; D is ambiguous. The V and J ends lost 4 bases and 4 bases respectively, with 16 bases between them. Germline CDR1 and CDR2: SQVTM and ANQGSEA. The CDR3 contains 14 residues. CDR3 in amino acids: CSVGSSTWSTEAFF. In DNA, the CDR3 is TGCAGCGTTGGCTCCTCGACATGGAGCACTGAAGCTTTCTTT.

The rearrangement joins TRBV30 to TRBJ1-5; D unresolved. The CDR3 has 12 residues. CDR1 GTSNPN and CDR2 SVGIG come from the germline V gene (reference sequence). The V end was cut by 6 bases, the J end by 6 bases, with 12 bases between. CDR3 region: CACSEGGQPQHF. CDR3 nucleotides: TGTGCCTGTTCAGAAGGAGGTCAGCCCCAGCATTTT. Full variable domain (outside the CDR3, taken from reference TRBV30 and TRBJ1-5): SQTIHQWPATLVQPVGSPLSLECTVEGTSNPNLYWYRQAAGRGLQLLFYSVGIGQISSEVPQNLSASRPQDRQFILSSKKLLLSDSGFYLCACSEGGQPQHFGDGTRLSIL.

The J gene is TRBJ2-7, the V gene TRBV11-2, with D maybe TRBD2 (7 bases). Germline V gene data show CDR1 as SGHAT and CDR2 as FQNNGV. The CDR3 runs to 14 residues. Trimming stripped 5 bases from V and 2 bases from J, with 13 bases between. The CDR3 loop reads CASSALGGAYEQYF. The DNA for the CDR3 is TGTGCCAGCAGCGCGCTAGGGGGGGCCTACGAGCAGTACTTC.

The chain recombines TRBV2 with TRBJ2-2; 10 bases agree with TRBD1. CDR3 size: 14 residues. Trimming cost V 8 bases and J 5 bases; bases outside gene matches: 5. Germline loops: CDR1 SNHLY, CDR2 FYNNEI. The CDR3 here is CASGADRGTGELFF. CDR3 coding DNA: TGTGCCAGCGGAGCGGACAGGGGGACCGGGGAGCTGTTTTTT.

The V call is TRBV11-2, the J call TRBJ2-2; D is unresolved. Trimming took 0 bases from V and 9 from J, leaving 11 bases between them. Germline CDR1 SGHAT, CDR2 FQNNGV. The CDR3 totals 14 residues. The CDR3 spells CASSLDLNSWELFF. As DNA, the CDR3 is TGTGCCAGCAGCTTAGATCTAAACTCCTGGGAGCTGTTTTTT.

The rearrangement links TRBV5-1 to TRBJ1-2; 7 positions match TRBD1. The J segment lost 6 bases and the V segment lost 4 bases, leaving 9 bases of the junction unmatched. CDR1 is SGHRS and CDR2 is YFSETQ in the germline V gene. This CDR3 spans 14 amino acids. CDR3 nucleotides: TGCGCCAGCAGCACCCAGAACAGGGGCAATGGCTACACCTTC. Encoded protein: CASSTQNRGNGYTF.

In DNA form, the CDR3 reads TGTGCCTGGAGTCTGGGACAGGGCTCTGGGGCCAACGTCCTGACTTTC. Its protein is CAWSLGQGSGANVLTF. The chain employs TRBV30 and TRBJ2-6, with 9 bases lining up with TRBD1. The V and J ends lost 2 bases and 0 bases, in that order; junction bases with no gene match: 2. There are 16 residues in the CDR3. Looked up from germline, CDR1 is GTSNPN and CDR2 is SVGIG (reference sequence).